These 30 T cell receptor beta chains came from one sample sequenced in a study of T-cell memory formation after mild COVID-19. TCRdb processed the 5' RACE reads anew with MiXCR; each CDR3 protein has one entry. Of 530,000 or so distinct CDR3 sequences in the sample, around a sixth were seen once. The material sequenced was PBMCs or a T cell subset sorted from them (not recorded which). These receptors all stem from an adult woman who had mild COVID-19 (a few samples of this study predate the infection). Cell type and time point are not known.

This clonotype has only one observation. The rearrangement links TRBV25-1 to TRBJ2-1; perhaps TRBD1 as D (6 bases). Deletions cut 8 bases from V and 0 bases from J, with 11 bases between. This CDR3 is 14 amino acids long. Germline lookup yields CDR1 MGHDK and CDR2 SYGVNS. CDR3 loop: CASRDTDSYNEQFF. The DNA for the CDR3 is TGTGCCAGCCGGGACACCGACTCCTACAATGAGCAGTTCTTC.

This clonotype occurred many times. This chain links TRBV10-3 with TRBJ1-6; 8 nucleotides line up with TRBD1. The V segment lost 10 bases and the J segment 8 bases; nucleotides outside the gene matches: 7. The germline CDR1 and CDR2 sequences are ENHRY and SYGVKD. CDR3 size: 13 residues. The CDR3 spells CATATGGDSPLHF. The DNA for the CDR3 is TGTGCCACCGCTACAGGGGGTGATTCACCCCTCCACTTT.

This clonotype has just a few counts. The chain links TRBV16 to TRBJ2-7; a weak D match, TRBD2 (5 bases). Germline CDR1 reads KGHSY; CDR2 reads FQNENV. The CDR3 sequence is 15 residues long. Trimming pared 4 bases from V and 2 bases from J, leaving 15 bases between. CDR3 coding DNA: TGTGCCAGCAGCCCCGGACTTGTCGGGGCCTACGAGCAGTACTTC. Translated, it gives CASSPGLVGAYEQYF.

The CDR3 nucleotides are TGTGCCAGCTCACCGGGACAGGAAAGAACACCCCTCCACTTT. Translated, it gives CASSPGQERTPLHF. V is TRBV18 and J is TRBJ1-6; TRBD1 matches 8 bases. With 3 bases clipped from V and 11 bases from J, the junction kept 6 bases outside the gene matches. Looked up from germline, CDR1 is KGHSH and CDR2 is LQKENI. The CDR3 is made up of 14 amino acids.

As to this clonotype: At one boundary the junction diverges from the germline segment, which might be a read error. The CDR3 loop is CASGEQGMNTEAFF. Here the CDR3 DNA reads TGTGCCAGCGGTGAACAGGGGATGAACACTGAAGCTTTCTTT. The rearrangement links TRBV2 to TRBJ1-1, with 7 bases that match TRBD1. CDR3 size: 14 residues. Germline values: CDR1 SNHLY, CDR2 FYNNEI.

This clonotype was counted ten times or more. The V gene is TRBV3-1, the J gene TRBJ2-7; a weak D match, TRBD2 (6 bases). Trimming took off 4 bases at V and 9 bases at J, with 16 bases between the two ends. The germline gives CDR1 LGHDT, CDR2 YNNKEL (reference sequence). This CDR3 is built from 13 residues. CDR3: CASSPRDSLGQYF. CDR3 DNA: TGTGCCAGCAGCCCGCGGGACTCGCTGGGGCAGTACTTC.

CDR3 region: CASRQQGTNTEAFF. The CDR3 region has the DNA TGTGCCAGCAGACAACAGGGGACCAACACTGAAGCTTTCTTT. The V gene is TRBV7-9, the J gene TRBJ1-1, with 7 bases lining up with TRBD1. Germline V gives CDR1 SEHNR, CDR2 FQNEAQ (reference sequence). The CDR3 is 14 residues long. J was trimmed by 2 bases and V by 6 bases; bases with no gene match: 6. Using reference TRBV7-9 and TRBJ1-1 for the parts outside the CDR3, the full variable domain is DTGVSQNPRHKITKRGQNVTFRCDPISEHNRLYWYRQTLGQGPEFLTYFQNEAQLEKSRLLSDRFSAERPKGSFSTLEIQRTEQGDSAMYLCASRQQGTNTEAFFGQGTRLTVV.

The CDR3 bases are TGTGCCAGCAGCGTAGGGTACAGTTACTACAATGAGCAGTTCTTC. Its protein is CASSVGYSYYNEQFF. The genes are TRBV9 and TRBJ2-1, with D uncertain. The germline V gene encodes CDR1 SGDLS and CDR2 YYNGEE. The length of the CDR3 is 15 residues. The V gene lost 0 bases and the J gene lost 3 bases, with 10 bases spanning the gap.

In its sample, this clonotype was seen a few times. V is TRBV6-6 and J is TRBJ1-5; a weak D match, TRBD1 (5 bases). Germline-derived CDR1 and CDR2 are MNHNY and SVGAGI (reference sequence). This CDR3 is built from 13 residues. V dropped 4 bases and J dropped 5 bases, with 9 bases sitting between them. CDR3 region: CASSWGYDQPQHF. The CDR3 nucleotides are TGTGCCAGCAGTTGGGGGTACGATCAGCCCCAGCATTTT.

The chain couples TRBV15 to TRBJ1-1; 7 bases match TRBD1. CDR1 is LNHNV, CDR2 YYDKDF, per germline (reference sequence). With V trimmed by 1 base and J by 6 bases, 8 bases remained unmatched. CDR3 size: 15 residues. The DNA for the CDR3 is TGTGCCACCAGCAGAGGTAGGGACAGTTTATCTGAAGCTTTCTTT. Its protein is CATSRGRDSLSEAFF.

The rearrangement links TRBV6-4 to TRBJ2-2, with a possible D match to TRBD2 (5 bases). Per germline, CDR1 MRHNA and CDR2 SNTAGT. The CDR3 length is 13 residues. The V gene lost 4 bases and the J gene lost 5 bases, with 8 bases spanning the gap. The CDR3 bases are TGTGCCAGCAGTGTGGGAGAAACCGGGGAGCTGTTTTTT. Translating gives CASSVGETGELFF.

The sample holds a few counts of this clonotype. V is TRBV5-1 and J is TRBJ1-4; 9 nucleotides agree with TRBD1. The junction had 8 bases not matched to a gene; V was cut back by 4 bases and J by 7 bases. The germline V gene encodes CDR1 SGHRS and CDR2 YFSETQ. The CDR3 totals 15 residues. The CDR3 nucleotides read TGCGCCAGCAGCCAAGTCGGGACAGGGCGTGAAAAACTGTTTTTT. This translates into CASSQVGTGREKLFF.

The V gene is TRBV7-9, the J gene TRBJ2-3, with D maybe TRBD2 (6 bases). CDR1 is SEHNR, CDR2 FQNEAQ, per germline (reference sequence). The CDR3 runs to 17 residues. Trimming took off 5 bases at V and 7 bases at J, with 25 bases between the two ends. CDR3: CASSNPGLADNRNTQYF. CDR3 bases: TGTGCCAGCAGCAACCCCGGGTTAGCGGACAATCGGAATACGCAGTATTTT.

The CDR3 DNA reads TGTGCCAGCAGCCAATCGAGAACAGGGGGCAAAACCGGGGAGCTGTTTTTT. Its translation: CASSQSRTGGKTGELFF. The chain is built from TRBV7-2 and TRBJ2-2, with 9 bases that match TRBD1. The length of the CDR3 is 17 residues. Germline CDR1 is SGHTA and CDR2 is FQGNSA. The V and J ends lost 5 bases and 5 bases, in that order; junction bases with no gene match: 12.

This sequence joins TRBV18 and TRBJ2-7; D gene uncertain. CDR3 size: 15 residues. Per germline, CDR1 KGHSH and CDR2 LQKENI. Trimming removed 6 bases from V and 7 bases from J, with 22 bases in between. The CDR3 protein is CASSPILGFPREQYF. DNA of the CDR3: TGTGCCAGCTCCCCCATACTTGGGTTCCCCAGGGAGCAGTACTTC.

This chain connects TRBV7-2 to TRBJ2-7; D is possibly TRBD2 (6 bases). Trimming removed 8 bases at V and 4 bases at J, with 15 bases between. The CDR3 extends over 13 amino acids. Germline V gene lookup returns CDR1 SGHTA and CDR2 FQGNSA. CDR3 bases: TGTGCCAGCGGATATAGCGGATTTTACGAGCAGTACTTC. Translated: CASGYSGFYEQYF.

V and J are TRBV7-9 and TRBJ2-2; tentatively, D is TRBD1 or TRBD2 (6 bases each). CDR1 is SEHNR, CDR2 FQNEAQ, per germline (reference sequence). This CDR3 spans 15 amino acids. The germline V and J ends were trimmed by 7 bases and 1 base, with 13 bases remaining between them. CDR3 DNA sequence: TGTGCCAGCATCCCTCGGGGGCGGAACACCGGGGAGCTGTTTTTT. The encoded protein is CASIPRGRNTGELFF.

The J gene is TRBJ2-6, the V gene TRBV24-1, with 11 bases that match TRBD1. The germline V gene encodes CDR1 KGHDR and CDR2 SFDVKD. The CDR3 is made up of 15 amino acids. The V segment lost 9 bases and the J segment 0 bases; nucleotides outside the gene matches: 0. The CDR3 bases are TGTGCCACCGGGACAGGGGGCTCTGGGGCCAACGTCCTGACTTTC. Residues: CATGTGGSGANVLTF.

The chain is built from TRBV12-3 or TRBV12-4 and TRBJ2-7; D possibly corresponds to TRBD2 (5 bases). Trimming pared 2 bases from V and 3 bases from J, leaving 17 bases between. The CDR3 totals 16 residues. The CDR3 DNA follows: TGTGCCAGCAGTTTACGAGGGATCAGCGAATTCTACGAGCAGTACTTC. Translating gives CASSLRGISEFYEQYF.

This rearrangement joins TRBV6-2 or TRBV6-3 to TRBJ2-6, with D tentatively TRBD1 (6 bases). This CDR3 comprises 18 residues. The V gene lost 5 bases and the J gene lost 0 bases, with 17 bases spanning the gap. Per germline, CDR1 MNHEY and CDR2 SVGEGT. CDR3 nucleotide sequence: TGTGCCAGCAGTAAGGTAGGACAGCCAGTCTCTGGGGCCAACGTCCTGACTTTC. As protein: CASSKVGQPVSGANVLTF.

This clonotype was observed at least ten times. The chain couples TRBV12-3 or TRBV12-4 to TRBJ2-7, with D uncertain. V shed 10 bases and J shed 2 bases, with 24 bases lying between them. The CDR3 totals 16 residues. CDR3 in DNA: TGTGCCACCCCAGCTTATACTGACAACCCGCCCTACGAGCAGTACTTC. Amino acid sequence: CATPAYTDNPPYEQYF.

This clonotype has just a few counts. The rearrangement links TRBV20-1 to TRBJ2-1, with 7 bases lining up with TRBD2. Trimming at V came to 3 bases and at J to 7 bases, leaving 12 bases not matched to a gene. The length of the CDR3 is 15 residues. The germline V gene encodes CDR1 DFQATT and CDR2 SNEGSKA (reference sequence). CDR3 protein: CSASPTSSMRNEQFF. The CDR3, as DNA: TGCAGTGCTAGCCCGACTAGCAGTATGCGGAATGAGCAGTTCTTC.

The table lists this clonotype with a few counts. V is TRBV3-1 and J is TRBJ2-7, with 13 bases fitting TRBD2. The J segment lost 2 bases and the V segment lost 1 base, leaving 2 bases of the junction unmatched. The CDR3 has 16 residues. Germline-derived CDR1 and CDR2 are LGHDT and YNNKEL (reference sequence). CDR3 in DNA: TGTGCCAGCAGCCAAGCACTAGCGGGGGGGACCTACGAGCAGTACTTC. Translating it yields CASSQALAGGTYEQYF.

V and J are TRBV12-3 or TRBV12-4 and TRBJ2-3, with 13 bases identical to TRBD2. Trimming removed 5 bases from V and 2 bases from J; junction bases left unmatched: 16. The CDR3 contains 20 residues. The CDR3 reads CASSLLTSGGTSRPTDTQYF. The CDR3 nucleotides read TGTGCCAGCAGTCTCCTGACTAGCGGGGGGACCAGCCGGCCCACAGATACGCAGTATTTT.

This clonotype was observed a few times. The J gene is TRBJ1-2, the V gene TRBV7-8, with D uncertain. This CDR3 region has 11 residues. Germline CDR1 reads SGHVS; CDR2 reads FQNEAQ. V dropped 8 bases and J dropped 4 bases, with 8 bases sitting between them. CDR3 sequence: CASLGLYGYTF. CDR3 coding DNA: TGTGCCAGCCTCGGCCTCTATGGCTACACCTTC.

The J gene is TRBJ1-1, the V gene TRBV12-3 or TRBV12-4; D is ambiguous. The CDR3 consists of 13 residues. The ends were cut back, 6 bases at V and 6 bases at J, with 14 bases in the middle. The DNA for the CDR3 is TGTGCCAGCAGGGAGGAACAGTACGCTGAAGCTTTCTTT. Protein product: CASREEQYAEAFF.

The table lists this clonotype with a few counts. This CDR3 is CASSPDWGSNTGELFF. In DNA form, the CDR3 reads TGTGCCAGCAGCCCCGATTGGGGGTCCAACACCGGGGAGCTGTTTTTT. The gene calls are TRBV5-4 and TRBJ2-2; the D gene could be TRBD1 or TRBD2 (5 bases each). The germline gives CDR1 SGHNT, CDR2 YYREEE (reference sequence). The CDR3 spans 16 residues. V was clipped by 4 bases and J by 2 bases, with 15 bases between them.

This clonotype came up a few times. The rearrangement joins TRBV27 to TRBJ2-7, with D possibly being TRBD2 (5 bases). CDR1 and CDR2 from the germline V gene are MNHEY and SMNVEV (reference sequence). The CDR3 covers 16 residues. V lost 0 bases to trimming and J lost 1 base, with 13 bases between them. The DNA for the CDR3 is TGTGCCAGCAGTTTATCGATAGCGATGCGATCCTACGAGCAGTACTTC. The encoded protein is CASSLSIAMRSYEQYF.

CDR3 nucleotide sequence: TGTGCCAGCAGTTTCCCCCGGGGAGGAAAACAAGAGACCCAGTACTTC. Translation gives CASSFPRGGKQETQYF. This rearrangement joins TRBV12-3 or TRBV12-4 to TRBJ2-5, with D tentatively TRBD2 (6 bases). This CDR3 spans 16 amino acids. V lost 3 bases to trimming and J lost 2 bases, with 16 bases between them.

This clonotype occurred a few times. The chain uses TRBV5-6 and TRBJ2-7; no clear D gene. V was trimmed by 4 bases and J by 0 bases, leaving 11 bases between them. CDR3 size: 14 residues. Germline CDR1 reads SGHDT; CDR2 reads YYEEEE. CDR3 in amino acids: CASSRWTPSYEQYF. In DNA form, the CDR3 reads TGTGCCAGCAGCCGATGGACCCCCTCCTACGAGCAGTACTTC.